These 20 T cell receptor beta chains were all obtained from the same sample, sequenced in a study of beta chain features in type 1 diabetes. Sequencing targeted expressed TCRB transcripts, as all isolated RNA had been reverse transcribed. Profiled with immunoSEQ multiplex PCR; TCRdb holds only in-frame clones, not every one. The sample holds hundreds of thousands of clones; roughly an eighth are singletons and the top ten take 0.017%. Notes on the study in general: Among all four CD4+ subsets, Type 1 diabetes patients had TCRB CDR3s that were moderately but significantly shorter.

Their recognized antigens are unknown. Sample: naive CD4+ T cells from blood. The receptors here all came from a man between 25 and 39 years old with type 1 diabetes.

The gene calls are TRBV30 and TRBJ1-2; D is perhaps TRBD1 (6 bases). Looked up from germline, CDR1 is GTSNPN and CDR2 is SVGIG (reference sequence). V lost 2 bases and J lost 6, with 10 bases in between. The CDR3 runs 12 residues. In nucleotides, the CDR3 is TGTGCCTGGAGTTGGGGGCCGGATGGCTACACCTTC. Residues: CAWSWGPDGYTF. The full variable domain, its missing parts supplied by reference TRBV30 and TRBJ1-2, is SQTIHQWPATLVQPVGSPLSLECTVEGTSNPNLYWYRQAAGRGLQLLFYSVGIGQISSEVPQNLSASRPQDRQFILSSKKLLLSDSGFYLCAWSWGPDGYTFGSGTRLTVV.

The CDR3 DNA follows: TGTGCCAGCAGCATTTACAGTACTGGGGCCAACGTCCTGACTTTC. Translating gives CASSIYSTGANVLTF. The chain joins TRBV9 to TRBJ2-6; D remains unclear. The CDR3 runs to 15 residues. Trimming left V 4 bases short and J 2 bases short, with 10 bases between. CDR1 and CDR2 from the germline V gene are SGDLS and YYNGEE.

This clone was seen a few times. The chain recombines TRBV11-2 with TRBJ2-7, with TRBD2 matching over 8 bases. Germline CDR1 reads SGHAT; CDR2 reads FQNNGV. V was clipped by 1 base and J by 3 bases; unmatched bases: 8. This CDR3 region has 16 residues. CDR3 loop: CASSLAWASGHYEQYF. The CDR3 nucleotides are TGTGCCAGCAGCTTAGCGTGGGCTAGCGGGCACTACGAGCAGTACTTC.

The chain uses TRBV2 and TRBJ2-3, with a possible D match to TRBD1 (6 bases). The CDR3 has 14 amino acids. From germline, CDR1 is SNHLY and CDR2 FYNNEI. The V end was cut by 4 bases, the J end by 3 bases, with 11 bases between. CDR3 sequence: CASSGVRGTDTQYF. The CDR3 DNA reads TGTGCCAGCAGTGGTGTCAGGGGAACAGATACGCAGTATTTT.

This clone has more than one count but fewer than ten. This chain connects TRBV6-5 to TRBJ2-5; D possibly corresponds to TRBD2 (6 bases). There are 12 residues in the CDR3. The germline V gene encodes CDR1 MNHEY and CDR2 SVGAGI. V dropped 8 bases and J dropped 6 bases, with 13 bases sitting between them. CDR3 coding DNA: TGTGCCAGCGCGTCGGGGGAACAGACCCAGTACTTC. This codes for CASASGEQTQYF.

As regards this clone: Other nucleotide sequences in the sample specify the same CDR3. The chain links TRBV6-5 to TRBJ2-7; 11 bases are a match to TRBD2. The J segment lost 0 bases and the V segment lost 3 bases, leaving 1 base of the junction unmatched. The CDR3 runs 15 residues. CDR1 is MNHEY, CDR2 SVGAGI, per germline. CDR3 nucleotide sequence: TGTGCCAGCAGTTATACTAGCGGGGGCTCCTACGAGCAGTACTTC. This sequence encodes CASSYTSGGSYEQYF.

Only a few counts were recorded for this clone. This sequence joins TRBV9 and TRBJ2-5, with 9 nucleotides matching TRBD1. Germline V gene sequence: CDR1 SGDLS, CDR2 YYNGEE. V gave up 1 base and J gave up 5 bases; unmatched junction bases: 3. The CDR3 has 14 amino acids. The CDR3 reads CASSVNGQGETQYF. DNA for the CDR3: TGTGCCAGCAGCGTAAACGGACAGGGGGAGACCCAGTACTTC.

The table lists this clone with a few counts. This chain uses TRBV18 with TRBJ2-3, with 8 bases fitting TRBD2. CDR3 size: 17 residues. The germline V gene has CDR1 KGHSH and CDR2 LQKENI. The ends lost 3 bases at V and 1 base at J; junction bases unmatched: 9. The CDR3 DNA reads TGTGCCAGCTCACCGTTTCCTGAAGCGGGAGGCACAGATACGCAGTATTTT. Encoded protein: CASSPFPEAGGTDTQYF.

J is TRBJ2-1 and V is TRBV7-3; 14 bases are shared with TRBD2. With V trimmed by 1 base and J by 3 bases, 8 bases remained unmatched. CDR1 and CDR2 (germline): SGHTA, FQGTGA. This CDR3 is built from 19 residues. The CDR3 region has the DNA TGTGCCAGCAGCTTAATAGGGACTAGCGGGAGATCAATCTACAATGAGCAGTTCTTC. It encodes CASSLIGTSGRSIYNEQFF.

This clone has only a few counts. V usage is TRBV9 and J usage is TRBJ2-3; 7 bases match TRBD2. CDR3 size: 15 residues. V dropped 4 bases and J dropped 0; count of bases not matched to a gene: 5. Germline values: CDR1 SGDLS, CDR2 YYNGEE. DNA for the CDR3: TGTGCCAGCAGCTCGAGCGGGACTAGCACAGATACGCAGTATTTT. Translating it yields CASSSSGTSTDTQYF.

This clone was observed a few times. The J gene is TRBJ2-1, the V gene TRBV30; D is undetermined. Germline V gives CDR1 GTSNPN, CDR2 SVGIG (reference sequence). The CDR3 spans 11 residues. V was shortened by 4 bases and J by 4 bases, with 5 bases between the two germline ends. In DNA form, the CDR3 reads TGTGCCTGGACCGGGTACAATGAGCAGTTCTTC. This encodes CAWTGYNEQFF.

The chain has TRBV28 and TRBJ1-5; TRBD1 agrees at 7 bases. There are 12 residues in the CDR3. From germline, CDR1 is MDHEN and CDR2 SYDVKM. V was pared by 6 bases and J by 6 bases, with 2 bases of the junction left unmatched. This chain's CDR3 is CASRTGFQPQHF. The CDR3 bases are TGTGCCAGCAGGACAGGGTTTCAGCCCCAGCATTTT.

Only a few counts were recorded for this clone. V usage is TRBV29-1 and J usage is TRBJ2-1; 8 bases align to TRBD1. Germline V CDR1 and CDR2: SQVTM, ANQGSEA. The CDR3 runs to 14 residues. Losses at the gene ends were 7 bases for V and 7 bases for J; bases not matched to a gene: 12. For the CDR3, the DNA is TGCAGCGGTCTGGGCCAGGGGGCGAGTAATGAGCAGTTCTTC. The encoded protein is CSGLGQGASNEQFF.

V usage is TRBV6-1 and J usage is TRBJ2-7; D may be TRBD2 (6 bases). Germline lookup yields CDR1 MNHNS and CDR2 SASEGT. The V and J ends lost 4 bases and 4 bases respectively, with 14 bases between them. CDR3 length: 14 amino acids. CDR3 sequence reads: CASSGGVKTYEQYF. The CDR3 DNA reads as TGTGCCAGCAGTGGGGGGGTCAAAACTTACGAGCAGTACTTC.

The chain recombines TRBV7-3 with TRBJ2-7; 9 bases fit TRBD1. V lost 4 bases to trimming and J lost 5 bases; unmatched junction nucleotides: 9. Germline V gives CDR1 SGHTA, CDR2 FQGTGA. This CDR3 contains 15 residues. CDR3 DNA: TGTGCCAGCAGCTCTACCGGGACAGGGTCGGACGAGCAGTACTTC. Residues: CASSSTGTGSDEQYF.

In DNA form, the CDR3 reads TGTGCCATCAGCGACTCAGGGGACACTGAAGCTTTCTTT. Its translation is CAISDSGDTEAFF. The chain joins TRBV10-3 to TRBJ1-1; D perhaps matches TRBD1 (6 bases). This CDR3 is 13 amino acids long. Deletions cut 6 bases from V and 3 bases from J, with 11 bases between. Germline V gene data show CDR1 as ENHRY and CDR2 as SYGVKD.

The V and J genes are TRBV7-3 and TRBJ2-3, with 8 bases fitting TRBD2. Germline loops: CDR1 SGHTA, CDR2 FQGTGA. The CDR3 loop spans 16 amino acids. V dropped 2 bases and J dropped 1; count of bases not matched to a gene: 5. The CDR3 nucleotides are TGTGCCAGCAGCTTACCGGGGGGGCCGGGCACAGATACGCAGTATTTT. Amino acids: CASSLPGGPGTDTQYF.

This clone was seen only a few times. The chain is built from TRBV30 and TRBJ2-3, with TRBD1 as a possible D gene (6 bases). The CDR3 extends over 14 amino acids. Germline CDR1 and CDR2: GTSNPN and SVGIG (reference sequence). The V gene lost 0 bases and the J gene lost 3 bases, with 10 bases spanning the gap. CDR3 sequence reads: CAWSVQGGTDTQYF. CDR3 coding DNA: TGTGCCTGGAGTGTACAGGGTGGGACAGATACGCAGTATTTT.

This clone turned up a few times. This chain uses TRBV19 with TRBJ1-5, with D unclear. The CDR3 totals 15 residues. The ends were cut back, 3 bases at V and 0 bases at J, with 9 bases in the middle. Looked up from germline, CDR1 is LNHDA and CDR2 is SQIVND (reference sequence). The CDR3 reads CASSIRVYSNQPQHF. In nucleotides, the CDR3 is TGTGCCAGTAGTATCCGGGTTTATAGCAATCAGCCCCAGCATTTT.

The V and J genes are TRBV2 and TRBJ2-7; the D gene is possibly TRBD2 (5 bases). Germline-derived CDR1 and CDR2 are SNHLY and FYNNEI. The CDR3 is 15 residues long. Deletions cut 6 bases from V and 3 bases from J, with 18 bases between. CDR3 DNA sequence: TGTGCCAGCAGCCCCGTTACTAGAGCCCGCTACGAGCAGTACTTC. It specifies CASSPVTRARYEQYF. The whole variable domain, filled in from reference TRBV2 and TRBJ2-7, reads EPEVTQTPSHQVTQMGQEVILRCVPISNHLYFYWYRQILGQKVEFLVSFYNNEISEKSEIFDDQFSVERPDGSNFTLKIRSTKLEDSAMYFCASSPVTRARYEQYFGPGTRLTVT.